This T cell receptor beta chain was recorded in a study of T cells after yellow fever vaccination. CDR1 and CDR2 (germline): KGHDR, SFDVKD. V was clipped by 4 bases and J by 9 bases, with 17 bases between them. The CDR3 covers 14 residues. Generation of TCR cDNA used 5'RACE template switching (which added a universal primer site and UMIs). A single record per CDR3 protein comes from TCRdb applying MiXCR to the 5' RACE reads. There are about 260,000 distinct CDR3 sequences in the sample; around 4.9% occur only once, and under 3.5% lies in the top ten. The sample consisted of CD4+ T cells sorted from PBMCs, taken on the day of the yellow fever booster vaccination. This chain connects TRBV24-1 to TRBJ2-5, with TRBD1 as a possible D gene (6 bases). The TCR was taken from a man aged 18 to 30 who received the YFV17D yellow fever vaccine. The CDR3 nucleotides read TGTGCCACCAGTGACAAAGGACAGCCAGGGGCCCAGTACTTC. Translated, it gives CATSDKGQPGAQYF.